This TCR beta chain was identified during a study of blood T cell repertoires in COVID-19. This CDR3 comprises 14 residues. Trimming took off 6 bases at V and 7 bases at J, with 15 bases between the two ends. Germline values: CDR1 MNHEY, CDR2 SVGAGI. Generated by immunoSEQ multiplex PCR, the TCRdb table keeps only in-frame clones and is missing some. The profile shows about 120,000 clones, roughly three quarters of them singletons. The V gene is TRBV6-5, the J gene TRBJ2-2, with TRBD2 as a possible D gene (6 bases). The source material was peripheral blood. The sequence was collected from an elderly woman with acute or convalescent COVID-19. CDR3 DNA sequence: TGTGCCAGCAGCCGTACTAGGAGGGGCGGGGAGCTGTTTTTT. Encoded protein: CASSRTRRGGELFF.